The entry below gives a single TCR beta chain sequence along with its context. This sample was included in a study of control samples from healthy donors and cancer patients. Method: immunoSEQ multiplex PCR; TCRdb's copy keeps in-frame clones and lacks some. Among around 200,000 clones, around 91% were seen once, and the ten largest hold about 1.4%. The sequencing input was blood. The receptor was isolated from a woman in her twenties or thirties in good health.

CDR3 bases: TGTGCCAGCAGCCAGGGGGCCTACTATGGCTACACCTTC. This sequence encodes CASSQGAYYGYTF. The chain links TRBV6-5 to TRBJ1-2, with 8 bases aligning to TRBD1. Germline CDR1 is MNHEY and CDR2 is SVGAGI. CDR3 size: 13 residues. The ends lost 6 bases at V and 3 bases at J; junction bases unmatched: 3.